The rows below give T cell receptor beta chains drawn from one sample of a study of radiotherapy plus CTLA-4 blockade in lung cancer. TCRdb keeps only in-frame clones here, not all; method: immunoSEQ multiplex PCR. Among roughly 48,000 clones listed, more than 75% were seen once. This specimen was peripheral blood, taken from a patient treated with radiotherapy plus ipilimumab. Receptor source: a human donor with non-small cell lung cancer who had stable disease on radiotherapy plus ipilimumab. Each CDR3 is given with its conserved first and last residue. A D gene is named only where the DNA matches it firmly. Clone sizes are given selectively: once, few, many, or a class where the clone is expanded.

CDR3aa,CDR3nt,d_gene,j_gene,abundance,v_gene,len
CASSIEGGSPFTNEQFF,TGTGCCAGTAGTATAGAGGGCGGGAGCCCCTTCACTAATGAGCAGTTCTTC,TRBD2,TRBJ2-1,NA,TRBV19,17
CASSLLDEQFF,TGCGCCAGCAGCTTGCTTGATGAGCAGTTCTTC,NA,TRBJ2-1,few,TRBV5-1,11
CASSLADRVGAFF,TGTGCCAGCAGCTTAGCTGACAGGGTTGGAGCTTTCTTT,TRBD1,TRBJ1-1,NA,TRBV7-2,13
CASSLSSGSTRGTQYF,TGTGCCAGCAGCTTATCTAGCGGGAGTACCCGGGGGACCCAGTACTTC,TRBD2,TRBJ2-5,few,TRBV7-2,16
CASSPGQGGYNEQFF,TGTGCCAGCAGCCCGGGACAGGGGGGGTACAATGAGCAGTTCTTC,TRBD1,TRBJ2-1,NA,TRBV7-9,15
CASSLDRASIYEQYF,TGTGCCAGCAGCCTGGACAGGGCGTCGATCTACGAGCAGTACTTC,TRBD1,TRBJ2-7,NA,TRBV7-2,15
CASSLALLAATSTDTQYF,TGCGCCAGCAGCTTGGCCCTACTAGCGGCTACTAGCACAGATACGCAGTATTTT,TRBD2,TRBJ2-3,once,TRBV5-1,18
CASSRGGGSGNTIYF,TGCGCCAGCAGCCGGGGAGGGGGGTCTGGAAACACCATATATTTT,NA,TRBJ1-3,NA,TRBV4-1,15
CASSVEAGEETQYF,TGTGCCAGCAGCGTAGAAGCGGGAGAAGAGACCCAGTACTTC,TRBD2,TRBJ2-5,once,TRBV9,14
CASSLVGGGGELFF,TGTGCCAGCAGCTTAGTCGGCGGTGGCGGGGAGCTGTTTTTT,NA,TRBJ2-2,NA,TRBV7-2,14
CASQGLSETQYF,TGTGCCAGTCAGGGGTTGTCAGAGACCCAGTACTTC,NA,TRBJ2-5,NA,TRBV10-3,12
CASRPPRLADTDTQYF,TGTGCCAGTAGACCCCCGAGACTAGCGGACACAGATACGCAGTATTTT,TRBD2,TRBJ2-3,NA,TRBV19,16
CASGLRSPSNTGELFF,TGCGCCTCCGGCCTTAGGAGTCCCTCGAACACCGGGGAGCTGTTTTTT,NA,TRBJ2-2,once,TRBV4-1,16
CAISDTGRTEAFF,TGTGCCATCAGTGACACAGGGAGAACTGAAGCTTTCTTT,NA,TRBJ1-1,few,TRBV10-3,13
CASSLGGREDTQYF,TGCGCCAGCAGCTTGGGAGGGAGGGAAGATACGCAGTATTTT,TRBD2,TRBJ2-3,NA,TRBV5-1,14
CASSDRGRRSSYEQYF,TGTGCCAGCAGCGACAGGGGACGGAGAAGCTCCTACGAGCAGTACTTC,TRBD1,TRBJ2-7,once,TRBV28,16
CASRTLAVGADTQYF,TGTGCCAGCAGGACCCTAGCGGTGGGGGCAGATACGCAGTATTTT,TRBD2,TRBJ2-3,NA,TRBV27,15
CASSLAGGPLNEQFF,TGTGCCAGCAGCCTAGCGGGAGGGCCGCTCAATGAGCAGTTCTTC,TRBD2,TRBJ2-1,NA,TRBV7-9,15
CASSLFSQETQYF,TGCGCCAGCAGCTTGTTCTCGCAAGAGACCCAGTACTTC,NA,TRBJ2-5,NA,TRBV5-1,13
CASSLTGFATDTQYF,TGTGCCAGCAGCCTGACAGGGTTTGCGACAGATACGCAGTATTTT,TRBD1,TRBJ2-3,NA,TRBV7-3,15
CASSWRTGKRAEAFF,TGTGCCAGCAGCTGGCGTACAGGGAAGAGGGCTGAAGCTTTCTTT,NA,TRBJ1-1,NA,TRBV7-2,15